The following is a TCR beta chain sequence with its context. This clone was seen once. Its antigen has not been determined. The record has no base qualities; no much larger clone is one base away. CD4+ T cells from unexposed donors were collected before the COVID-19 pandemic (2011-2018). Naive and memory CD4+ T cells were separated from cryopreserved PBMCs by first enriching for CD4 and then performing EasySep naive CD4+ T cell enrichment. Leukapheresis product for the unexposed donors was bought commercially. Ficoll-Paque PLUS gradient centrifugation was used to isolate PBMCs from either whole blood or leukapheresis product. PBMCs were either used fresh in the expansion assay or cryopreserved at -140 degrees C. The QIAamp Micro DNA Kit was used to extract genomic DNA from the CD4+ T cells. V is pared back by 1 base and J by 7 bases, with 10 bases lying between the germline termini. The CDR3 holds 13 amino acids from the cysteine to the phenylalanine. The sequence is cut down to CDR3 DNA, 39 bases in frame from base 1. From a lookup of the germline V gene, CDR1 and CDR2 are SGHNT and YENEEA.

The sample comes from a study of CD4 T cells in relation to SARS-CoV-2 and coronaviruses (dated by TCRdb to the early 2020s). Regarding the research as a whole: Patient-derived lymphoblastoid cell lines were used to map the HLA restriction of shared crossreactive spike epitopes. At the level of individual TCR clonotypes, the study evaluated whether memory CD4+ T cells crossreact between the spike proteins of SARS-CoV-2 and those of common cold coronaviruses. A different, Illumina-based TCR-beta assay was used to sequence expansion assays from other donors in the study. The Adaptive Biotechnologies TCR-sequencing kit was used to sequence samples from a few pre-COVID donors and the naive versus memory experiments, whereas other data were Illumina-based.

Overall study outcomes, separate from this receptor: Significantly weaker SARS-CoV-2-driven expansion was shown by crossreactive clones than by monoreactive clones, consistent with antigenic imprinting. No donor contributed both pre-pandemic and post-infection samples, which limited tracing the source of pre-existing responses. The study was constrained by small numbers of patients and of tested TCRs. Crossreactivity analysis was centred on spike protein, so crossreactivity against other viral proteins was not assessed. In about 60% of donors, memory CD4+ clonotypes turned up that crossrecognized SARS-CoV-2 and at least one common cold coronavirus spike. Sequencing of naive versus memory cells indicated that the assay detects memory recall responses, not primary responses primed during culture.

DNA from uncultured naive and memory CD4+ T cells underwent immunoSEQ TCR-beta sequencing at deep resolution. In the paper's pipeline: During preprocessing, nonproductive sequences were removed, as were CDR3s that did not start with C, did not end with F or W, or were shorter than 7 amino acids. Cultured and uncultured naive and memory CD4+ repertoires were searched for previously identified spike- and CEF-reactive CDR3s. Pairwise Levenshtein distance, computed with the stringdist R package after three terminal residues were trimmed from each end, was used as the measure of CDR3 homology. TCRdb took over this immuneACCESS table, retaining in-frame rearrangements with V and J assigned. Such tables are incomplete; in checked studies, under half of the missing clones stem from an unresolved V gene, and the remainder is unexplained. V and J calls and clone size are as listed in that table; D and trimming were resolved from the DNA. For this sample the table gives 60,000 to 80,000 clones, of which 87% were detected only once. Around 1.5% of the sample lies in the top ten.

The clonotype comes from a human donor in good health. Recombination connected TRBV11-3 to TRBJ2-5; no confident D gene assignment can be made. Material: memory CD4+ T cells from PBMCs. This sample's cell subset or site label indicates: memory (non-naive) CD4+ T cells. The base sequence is TGTGCCAGCAGCTTAGGTGCCCTGGGGACCCAGTACTTC. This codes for CASSLGALGTQYF.